The T cell receptor (beta chain) under discussion was sequenced for a study of blood T cell repertoires in COVID-19. Study as a whole: The United States, Italy and Spain supplied acute and convalescent COVID-19 samples. PBMCs, B-cell-depleted T cells, or T cells provided the cDNA or gDNA that made up the material.

The authors' processing: Estimation of nucleated cell counts was performed using reference gene primer amplification. This table comes from immunoSEQ multiplex PCR, and its TCRdb copy is limited to in-frame clones, with some not included. The V and J calls and clone size come from that table; D and trimming were worked out from the DNA. The sample has about 38,000 clones; approximately 80% are singletons. The CDR3 is made up of 15 amino acids. V lost 1 base to trimming and J lost 0 bases, with 8 bases between them. The germline V gene has CDR1 LGHDT and CDR2 YNNKEL (reference sequence). The Seattle patients, enrolled during active infection, were followed longitudinally.

The source material was peripheral blood. The clonotype originates from a man aged 60-69 years with COVID-19, enrolled during active disease. The genes are TRBV3-1 (or the pseudogene TRBV3-2) and TRBJ2-3; possibly TRBD1 for D (6 bases). CDR3 DNA: TGTGCCAGCAGCCAAGTAAGGGGGAGCACAGATACGCAGTATTTT. It specifies CASSQVRGSTDTQYF.